This passage covers 8 T cell receptor beta chains from one sample sequenced in a study of CD8+ T cells in alopecia areata. As for treatment: oral pan-JAK inhibitor, 5-10 mg twice daily. cDNA serving as the sequencing template came from extracted, reverse transcribed RNA. Profiling relied on immunoSEQ multiplex PCR, and the TCRdb table lists in-frame clones only, not all of them. The sample has 200,000 to 250,000 clones, 64% seen once. Sequencing used CD4+ T cells sorted from blood, obtained at week 4, from a patient treated with tofacitinib. Receptors were obtained from a human donor with alopecia areata.

This chain joins TRBV2 and TRBJ2-2; D perhaps matches TRBD1 (7 bases). Germline V gene data show CDR1 as SNHLY and CDR2 as FYNNEI. The CDR3 contains 15 residues. Between the trimmed V and J ends, which lost 9 bases and 4 bases, there was a span of 18 bases. In nucleotides, the CDR3 is TGTGCCAGTGACAGGGTCGGAGGGACCACCGGGGAGCTGTTTTTT. Protein product: CASDRVGGTTGELFF.

The chain joins TRBV15 to TRBJ1-2, with TRBD1 matching over 10 bases. Unmatched junction bases numbered 5, after V lost 2 bases and J lost 2 bases. Germline values: CDR1 LNHNV, CDR2 YYDKDF (reference sequence). The CDR3 covers 16 residues. Here the CDR3 DNA reads TGTGCCACCAGCAGATCTGGGACAGGGGCGAACTATGGCTACACCTTC. This gives the protein CATSRSGTGANYGYTF.

The rearrangement uses TRBV7-9 and TRBJ2-7, with 7 positions matching TRBD1. This CDR3 contains 16 residues. V shed 2 bases and J 1 base; nucleotides not matched to a gene: 8. Per germline, CDR1 SEHNR and CDR2 FQNEAQ (reference sequence). CDR3 sequence (DNA): TGTGCCAGCAGCTTATTTGAGACAGGGCATTCCTACGAGCAGTACTTC. Its protein product is CASSLFETGHSYEQYF.

The chain carries TRBV30 and TRBJ1-1, with a possible D match to TRBD1 (5 bases). Germline loops: CDR1 GTSNPN, CDR2 SVGIG (reference sequence). The CDR3 spans 14 residues. Trimming left V 3 bases short and J 5 bases short, with 16 bases between. Here the CDR3 DNA reads TGTGCCTGGAGAGCAGGGCGTATGGGGACTGAAGCTTTCTTT. This translates into CAWRAGRMGTEAFF.

The chain is built from TRBV18 and TRBJ2-5; possible D gene TRBD1, 6 bases. This CDR3 has 17 residues. V lost 0 bases and J 10 bases, leaving 24 bases between the germline ends. Germline-derived CDR1 and CDR2 are KGHSH and LQKENI. Here the CDR3 DNA reads TGTGCCAGCTCACCACCCTTGGGGGACACTCATTGGGGGAGCCAGTACTTC. This sequence encodes CASSPPLGDTHWGSQYF.

Written as DNA, the CDR3 is TGTGCCAGCAGTTACATCGCGAACACTGAAGCTTTCTTT. It translates to CASSYIANTEAFF. V usage is TRBV6-5 and J usage is TRBJ1-1, with unresolved D. Trimming took 2 bases from V and 1 from J, leaving 5 bases between them. This CDR3 region has 13 residues. The germline V gene has CDR1 MNHEY and CDR2 SVGAGI.

This chain links TRBV4-1 with TRBJ1-4; TRBD1 agrees at 10 bases. Germline CDR1 and CDR2: MGHRA and YSYEKL. This CDR3 has 15 residues. Trimming removed 2 bases from V and 8 bases from J; junction bases left unmatched: 5. CDR3 DNA sequence: TGCGCCAGCAGCCAATCCGGGACAGGGGCCGAAAAACTGTTTTTT. This codes for CASSQSGTGAEKLFF.

This clone was picked up a small number of times. The chain carries TRBV29-1 and TRBJ2-7; D ambiguous. The CDR3 length is 14 residues. Germline V gene data show CDR1 as SQVTM and CDR2 as ANQGSEA. V was pared by 6 bases and J by 3 bases, with 18 bases between. The chain's CDR3 is CSVDTRQKYYEQYF. DNA for the CDR3: TGCAGCGTCGACACCCGGCAGAAGTACTACGAGCAGTACTTC.